This T cell receptor (beta chain) was observed in a study of T cell responses to AZD1222 COVID-19 vaccine. Study-level points and caveats: The donor cohort was predominantly white British with a female majority, and clonal diversity may have been underestimated.

The V gene's germline CDR1 is SGHRS and CDR2 YFSETQ. V was trimmed by 1 base and J by 3 bases, leaving 10 bases between them. This CDR3 comprises 14 residues. Sequencing used immunoSEQ multiplex PCR; TCRdb keeps in-frame clones, though not all of them. The data show some 150,000 clones, with over 80% seen just once and roughly 3.3% held by the top ten. With regard to this clone: The antigen remains undetermined.

V usage is TRBV5-1 and J usage is TRBJ1-1; D is perhaps TRBD1 (6 bases). This TCR derives from an adult who received the AZD1222 COVID-19 vaccine. The sample here was peripheral blood, taken 28 days after the second AZD1222 dose. CDR3 in DNA: TGCGCCAGCAGCTTGTACAGGGTTGACACTGAAGCTTTCTTT. Translated, it gives CASSLYRVDTEAFF.